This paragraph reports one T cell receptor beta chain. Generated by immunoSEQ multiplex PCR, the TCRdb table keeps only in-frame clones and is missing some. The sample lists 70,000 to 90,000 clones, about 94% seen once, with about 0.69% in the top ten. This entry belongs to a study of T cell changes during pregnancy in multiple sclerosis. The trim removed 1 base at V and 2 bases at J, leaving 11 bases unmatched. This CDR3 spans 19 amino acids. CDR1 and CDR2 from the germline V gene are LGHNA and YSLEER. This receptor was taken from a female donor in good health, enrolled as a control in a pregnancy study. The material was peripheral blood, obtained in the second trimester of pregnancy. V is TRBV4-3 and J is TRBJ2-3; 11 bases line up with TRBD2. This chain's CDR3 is CASSQGLAGGQPHTDTQYF. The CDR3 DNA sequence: TGCGCCAGCAGCCAAGGCCTAGCGGGGGGCCAGCCACACACAGATACGCAGTATTTT.